The source of this T cell receptor beta chain is a study of human T cells and chemical hapten exposure. Overall study context: Skin of the upper inner arm, roughly 2 cm by roughly 2 cm, received 2% DPC for sensitization.

As for time point: patch test 1, 2 weeks after DPC sensitization. Specified treatment: therapeutic diphenylcyclopropenone sensitization with weekly scalp DPC. At every patch-test visit, blood was drawn before the patch test was applied. This clonotype was seen a handful of times. The CDR3 has 14 amino acids. V gave up 0 bases and J gave up 10 bases; unmatched junction bases: 5. Germline V gives CDR1 SGHNT, CDR2 YENEEA. MiXCR was run by TCRdb on the RACE reads, yielding one entry per CDR3 protein. Here the sample spans about 100,000 distinct CDR3 sequences, approximately 11% being singletons. The receptor was isolated from a woman aged 40 to 50 with alopecia areata. Some clones in this sample may be carry-over from other donors' samples. The sequenced sample was whole blood, obtained in connection with sensitization to the hapten diphenylcyclopropenone (DPC). The V gene is TRBV11-3, the J gene TRBJ2-1; 8 bases agree with TRBD2. CDR3: CASSLDGRAGEQFF. The CDR3 coding sequence is TGTGCCAGCAGCTTAGACGGGAGGGCGGGGGAGCAGTTCTTC.